This T cell receptor beta chain was found in a study of control samples from healthy donors and cancer patients. Method: immunoSEQ multiplex PCR; TCRdb's copy keeps in-frame clones and lacks some. The sample records approximately 150,000 clones, roughly 90% being singletons. This clonotype was obtained from a man between 50 and 59 years old with head and neck cancer. Source material: PBMCs.

The CDR3 sequence: CASSPFPPYYGYTF. CDR3 nucleotide sequence: TGTGCCAGCAGTCCCTTCCCACCCTACTATGGCTACACCTTC. The rearrangement uses TRBV27 and TRBJ1-2; no clear D gene. Looked up from germline, CDR1 is MNHEY and CDR2 is SMNVEV (reference sequence). V lost 5 bases and J lost 3, with 13 bases in between. This CDR3 spans 14 amino acids.